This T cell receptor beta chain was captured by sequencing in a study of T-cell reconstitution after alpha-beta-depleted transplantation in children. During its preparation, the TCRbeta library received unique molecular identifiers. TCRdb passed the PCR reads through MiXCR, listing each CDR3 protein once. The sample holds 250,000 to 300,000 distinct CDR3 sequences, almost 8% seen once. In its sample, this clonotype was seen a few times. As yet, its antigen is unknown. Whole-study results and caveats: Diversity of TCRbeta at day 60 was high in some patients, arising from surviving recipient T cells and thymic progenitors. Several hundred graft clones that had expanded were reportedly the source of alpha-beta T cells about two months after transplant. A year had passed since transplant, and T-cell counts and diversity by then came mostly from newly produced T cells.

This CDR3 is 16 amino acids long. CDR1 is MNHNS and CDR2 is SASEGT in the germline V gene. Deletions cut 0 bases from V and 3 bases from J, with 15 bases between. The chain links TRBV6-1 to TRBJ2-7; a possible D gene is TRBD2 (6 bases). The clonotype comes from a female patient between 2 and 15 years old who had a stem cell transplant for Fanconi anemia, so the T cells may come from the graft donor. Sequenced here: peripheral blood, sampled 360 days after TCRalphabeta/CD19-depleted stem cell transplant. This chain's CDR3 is CASSEAGGDYIYEQYF. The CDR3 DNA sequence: TGTGCCAGCAGTGAAGCGGGGGGAGACTATATCTACGAGCAGTACTTC.